A single sample is the source of the 27 T cell receptor beta chains below, sequenced in a study of blood T cells in healthy people across ages. Primers used in a second PCR of roughly 7 to 12 cycles were a sample-barcoded 5' primer and a J-beta primer mix. TCRdb redid the calling of the 5' RACE reads with MiXCR, one entry per CDR3 protein. The data show roughly 1,800,000 distinct CDR3 sequences, with approximately 50% seen just once and over 2% held by the top ten. Specimen: blood. Receptor source: a woman between 40 and 55 years old in good health.

The chain couples TRBV15 to TRBJ2-7; 9 nucleotides agree with TRBD1. This CDR3 is 15 amino acids long. V was clipped by 5 bases and J by 7 bases; unmatched bases: 12. The germline CDR1 and CDR2 sequences are LNHNV and YYDKDF (reference sequence). In nucleotides, the CDR3 is TGTGCCACCAGCGAAAAGGGACAGGGAAAGGATGAGCAGTACTTC. Translation gives CATSEKGQGKDEQYF.

The chain joins TRBV20-1 to TRBJ2-5; D unresolved. Germline loops: CDR1 DFQATT, CDR2 SNEGSKA (reference sequence). CDR3 size: 11 residues. Trimming removed 5 bases at V and 2 bases at J, with 6 bases between. The chain's CDR3 is CSAREQETQYF. The DNA of the CDR3 is TGCAGTGCTCGCGAACAAGAGACCCAGTACTTC.

The CDR3 region is CASTATGLDTEAFF. The DNA of the CDR3 is TGTGCCAGCACCGCGACAGGGTTAGACACTGAAGCTTTCTTT. This chain connects TRBV7-8 to TRBJ1-1, with 7 bases identical to TRBD1. This CDR3 region has 14 residues. Germline V lookup: CDR1 SGHVS, CDR2 FQNEAQ. Trimming removed 7 bases from V and 3 bases from J; junction bases left unmatched: 8.

This chain joins TRBV9 and TRBJ1-2, with 10 positions matching TRBD1. With V trimmed by 5 bases and J by 4 bases, 11 bases remained unmatched. CDR3 length equals 16 residues. CDR1 is SGDLS, CDR2 YYNGEE, per germline. The CDR3 coding sequence is TGTGCCAGCAGAGATGACAGGGGGCGGTCTCGCTATGGCTACACCTTC. It codes for CASRDDRGRSRYGYTF. The whole variable domain, filled in from reference TRBV9 and TRBJ1-2, reads DSGVTQTPKHLITATGQRVTLRCSPRSGDLSVYWYQQSLDQGLQFLIQYYNGEERAKGNILERFSAQQFPDLHSELNLSSLELGDSALYFCASRDDRGRSRYGYTFGSGTRLTVV.

The CDR3 sequence: CASSQGGFSGSEQYF. Here the CDR3 DNA reads TGTGCCAGCAGCCAAGGGGGCTTTTCGGGGAGCGAGCAGTACTTC. V usage is TRBV14 and J usage is TRBJ2-5; D is possibly TRBD1 or TRBD2 (5 bases each). The assigned J gene may be wrong: the sequence end matches TRBJ2-7 better. The CDR3 is made up of 15 amino acids. Germline assignment: CDR1 SGHDN and CDR2 FVKESK.

V gene TRBV20-1 combines with J gene TRBJ2-4; 8 nucleotides align to TRBD2. This CDR3 has 12 amino acids. Germline CDR1 reads DFQATT; CDR2 reads SNEGSKA (reference sequence). V shed 1 base, J shed 13 bases, and the junction held 6 bases outside the gene matches. As DNA, the CDR3 is TGCAGTGCTAGAGGGCTAGCGGGTGAGCAGTACTTC. Translating gives CSARGLAGEQYF.

As DNA, the CDR3 is TGCAGTGCACAAGGACGAGGGGATAGCTCCTACGAGCAGTACTTC. Translation gives CSAQGRGDSSYEQYF. J is TRBJ2-5 and V is TRBV20-1; D might be TRBD1 or TRBD2, each matching 5 bases. The J call may be mistaken, given a closer DNA end match to TRBJ2-7. Germline V gene data show CDR1 as DFQATT and CDR2 as SNEGSKA (reference sequence). This CDR3 has 15 residues.

The chain recombines TRBV5-1 with TRBJ1-5; D possibly corresponds to TRBD1 (5 bases). The CDR3 length is 13 residues. Germline CDR1 is SGHRS and CDR2 is YFSETQ. V lost 4 bases and J lost 4, with 9 bases in between. CDR3 coding DNA: TGCGCCAGCAGCCGGGACCAAAATCAGCCCCAGCATTTT. It codes for CASSRDQNQPQHF. Filled out from reference TRBV5-1 and TRBJ1-5, the complete variable domain reads KAGVTQTPRYLIKTRGQQVTLSCSPISGHRSVSWYQQTPGQGLQFLFEYFSETQRNKGNFPGRFSGRQFSNSRSEMNVSTLELGDSALYLCASSRDQNQPQHFGDGTRLSIL.

The gene calls are TRBV9 and TRBJ2-1, with 10 nucleotides matching TRBD2. Per germline, CDR1 SGDLS and CDR2 YYNGEE. Trimming took 7 bases from V and 2 from J; bases not matched to a gene: 6. This CDR3 region has 15 residues. The CDR3 DNA follows: TGTGCCAGCGGAAAAAGCGGGGGGGCCTACAATGAGCAGTTCTTC. It codes for CASGKSGGAYNEQFF.

V gene TRBV2 combines with J gene TRBJ2-1, with 8 bases identical to TRBD2. Trimming took 5 bases from V and 12 from J; bases not matched to a gene: 9. The CDR3 covers 13 residues. Germline CDR1 is SNHLY and CDR2 is FYNNEI. This CDR3 reads CASSPGGGLGQFF. CDR3 DNA: TGTGCCAGCAGTCCGGGAGGGGGACTCGGGCAGTTCTTC. The full variable domain, rest sourced from reference TRBV2 and TRBJ2-1, is EPEVTQTPSHQVTQMGQEVILRCVPISNHLYFYWYRQILGQKVEFLVSFYNNEISEKSEIFDDQFSVERPDGSNFTLKIRSTKLEDSAMYFCASSPGGGLGQFFGPGTRLTVL.

V is TRBV18 and J is TRBJ2-5; no reliable D call. Gene TRBJ2-7 matches the end of the DNA better, so the J call may be wrong. The CDR3 is 12 residues long. CDR1 and CDR2 (germline): KGHSH, LQKENI. CDR3 nucleotide sequence: TGTGCCAGCTCACAAGAGAAGTACGAGCAGTACTTC. It yields the protein CASSQEKYEQYF.

The gene calls are TRBV5-1 and TRBJ2-1; 7 bases are a match to TRBD2. The CDR3 runs to 14 residues. Germline-derived CDR1 and CDR2 are SGHRS and YFSETQ. J lost 7 bases, V lost 4 bases, and 8 bases had no gene match. CDR3 sequence reads: CASSPRTRANEQFF. CDR3 bases: TGCGCCAGCAGCCCCCGGACTAGGGCGAATGAGCAGTTCTTC.

The genes are TRBV6-2 or TRBV6-3 and TRBJ2-5, with TRBD1 identical over 8 bases. The CDR3 runs to 14 residues. The V segment lost 7 bases and the J segment 5 bases; nucleotides outside the gene matches: 9. Germline lookup yields CDR1 MNHEY and CDR2 SVGEGT. The CDR3 loop reads CASTLPGQEETQYF. DNA for the CDR3: TGTGCCAGCACGCTCCCGGGACAGGAGGAGACCCAGTACTTC.

This clonotype has just a few counts. V and J are TRBV6-5 and TRBJ2-7, with TRBD1 as a possible D gene (6 bases). CDR1 is MNHEY, CDR2 SVGAGI, per germline. The V end lost 6 bases, the J end lost 2 bases, and 14 bases lay between the germline ends. The CDR3 consists of 14 residues. CDR3 sequence reads: CASSFGQRAYEQYF. The CDR3 nucleotides are TGTGCCAGCAGCTTTGGACAGAGGGCCTACGAGCAGTACTTC.

The rearrangement links TRBV7-2 to TRBJ2-3; TRBD2 aligns across 11 bases. After removal of 5 bases from V and 9 bases from J, the junction contained 10 bases not matched to a gene. This CDR3 comprises 15 residues. Germline CDR1 reads SGHTA; CDR2 reads FQGNSA. The CDR3 DNA reads TGTGCCAGCAGCCCAGAATTAGCGGGGGGGCGGACGCAGTATTTT. Encoded protein: CASSPELAGGRTQYF.

The CDR3 loop reads CSARVEGDQPQHF. The CDR3 nucleotides are TGCAGTGCTAGGGTGGAGGGAGATCAGCCCCAGCATTTT. The J gene is TRBJ1-5, the V gene TRBV20-1; D is unresolved. The CDR3 has 13 residues. V was clipped by 3 bases and J by 5 bases, with 11 bases between them. Germline CDR1 and CDR2: DFQATT and SNEGSKA (reference sequence).

The rearrangement uses TRBV5-1 and TRBJ2-1; 13 nucleotides align to TRBD2. V was clipped by 4 bases and J by 9 bases; unmatched bases: 10. Germline V gives CDR1 SGHRS, CDR2 YFSETQ. CDR3 length: 16 amino acids. CDR3 region: CASSLPRTSGGGEQFF. The CDR3 DNA sequence: TGCGCCAGCAGCCTCCCCAGGACTAGCGGGGGTGGTGAGCAGTTCTTC.

This chain joins TRBV11-2 and TRBJ2-1, with TRBD2 identical over 9 bases. The CDR3 length is 22 residues. Unmatched junction bases numbered 23, after V lost 5 bases and J lost 0 bases. The germline V gene has CDR1 SGHAT and CDR2 FQNNGV. As DNA, the CDR3 is TGTGCCAGCAGCGCTTCCCTCAACCCACAAGCGGGGGGCCCTATCTCCTACAATGAGCAGTTCTTC. This translates into CASSASLNPQAGGPISYNEQFF.

This clonotype has more than one count but fewer than ten. The chain couples TRBV6-2 or TRBV6-3 to TRBJ2-6; D gene unclear. From germline, CDR1 is MNHEY and CDR2 SVGEGT. The CDR3 is made up of 15 amino acids. V lost 6 bases and J lost 0, with 9 bases in between. CDR3 sequence (DNA): TGTGCCAGCAGCCGGAAGGGCTCTGGGGCCAACGTCCTGACTTTC. Amino acids: CASSRKGSGANVLTF.

The rearrangement uses TRBV5-1 and TRBJ2-1; 9 bases fit TRBD1. With V trimmed by 0 bases and J by 6 bases, 4 bases remained unmatched. Per the germline V gene, CDR1 is SGHRS and CDR2 is YFSETQ. The CDR3 has 15 amino acids. In DNA, the CDR3 is TGCGCCAGCAGCTTGGGGGGACAGGGTACCAATGAGCAGTTCTTC. This translates into CASSLGGQGTNEQFF.

The rearrangement uses TRBV6-5 and TRBJ1-5; 10 bases align to TRBD1. The ends lost 5 bases at V and 6 bases at J; junction bases unmatched: 10. CDR3 length equals 16 residues. Germline lookup yields CDR1 MNHEY and CDR2 SVGAGI. The CDR3 DNA is TGTGCCAGCAGTCCTAAACCGACAGGGGGCCTTCAGCCCCAGCATTTT. It yields the protein CASSPKPTGGLQPQHF.

V gene TRBV6-5 combines with J gene TRBJ1-1; 11 bases align to TRBD1. V gave up 0 bases and J gave up 0 bases; unmatched junction bases: 9. Germline-derived CDR1 and CDR2 are MNHEY and SVGAGI. CDR3 length equals 19 residues. The chain's CDR3 is CASSYSAGTGGNMNTEAFF. CDR3 coding DNA: TGTGCCAGCAGTTACTCTGCCGGGACAGGGGGTAACATGAACACTGAAGCTTTCTTT.

This sequence joins TRBV6-6 and TRBJ2-3; 10 bases are a match to TRBD2. This CDR3 spans 15 amino acids. V lost 2 bases, J lost 3 bases, and 2 bases stayed unmatched. CDR1 and CDR2 (germline): MNHNY, SVGAGI (reference sequence). The CDR3 spells CASSYGGLATDTQYF. CDR3 coding DNA: TGTGCCAGCAGTTACGGGGGACTAGCGACAGATACGCAGTATTTT.

This chain connects TRBV20-1 to TRBJ2-1; no definite D call. Per the germline V gene, CDR1 is DFQATT and CDR2 is SNEGSKA (reference sequence). CDR3 length: 17 amino acids. V gave up 0 bases and J gave up 7 bases, with 22 bases separating them. In DNA form, the CDR3 reads TGCAGTGCTAGAGATTGGGGTGAATTTCGGCGTCTAAATGAGCAGTTCTTC. It codes for CSARDWGEFRRLNEQFF.

A word on this clonotype: Just one base apart from a much larger clone, this may be a read error. The rearrangement joins TRBV3-1 to TRBJ2-1; 7 positions match TRBD1. Germline CDR1 LGHDT, CDR2 YNNKEL (reference sequence). V gave up 9 bases and J gave up 6 bases; unmatched junction bases: 8. CDR3 length: 13 amino acids. The CDR3 sequence: CASTAGGRNEQFF. The DNA of the CDR3 is TGTGCCAGTACAGCAGGGGGTCGCAATGAGCAGTTCTTC.

This clonotype was observed a handful of times. This chain connects TRBV2 to TRBJ2-1; a possible D gene is TRBD1 (6 bases). The CDR3 totals 15 residues. CDR1 is SNHLY and CDR2 is FYNNEI in the germline V gene. V lost 3 bases and J 0 bases, leaving 9 bases between the germline ends. The CDR3 here is CASSDQGSSYNEQFF. The CDR3 bases are TGTGCCAGCAGTGACCAGGGGAGCTCCTACAATGAGCAGTTCTTC.

There are a few counts of this clonotype. J is TRBJ2-1 and V is TRBV29-1; 13 bases map to TRBD2. The J call may be in error: the DNA end matches TRBJ2-7 better. Germline loops: CDR1 SQVTM, CDR2 ANQGSEA. The CDR3 length is 19 residues. DNA of the CDR3: TGCAGCGTGGGCCCATCCGGGACTAGCGGGGAGAGCTCCTACAATGAGCAGTACTTC. This translates into CSVGPSGTSGESSYNEQYF.